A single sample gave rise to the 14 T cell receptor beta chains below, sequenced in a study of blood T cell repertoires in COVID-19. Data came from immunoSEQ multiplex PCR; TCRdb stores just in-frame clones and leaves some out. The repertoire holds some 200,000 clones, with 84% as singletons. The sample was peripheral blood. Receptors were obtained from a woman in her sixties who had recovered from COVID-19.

CDR3 in DNA: TGTGCCAGCAGCTTGGTCCCCCAGGGGGGTTCCTACAATGAGCAGTTCTTC. Amino acids: CASSLVPQGGSYNEQFF. The chain joins TRBV5-5 to TRBJ2-1, with a weak D call TRBD1 (7 bases). The germline V gene encodes CDR1 SGHKS and CDR2 YYEKEE (reference sequence). The CDR3 runs to 17 residues. Trimming removed 0 bases at V and 1 base at J, with 14 bases between.

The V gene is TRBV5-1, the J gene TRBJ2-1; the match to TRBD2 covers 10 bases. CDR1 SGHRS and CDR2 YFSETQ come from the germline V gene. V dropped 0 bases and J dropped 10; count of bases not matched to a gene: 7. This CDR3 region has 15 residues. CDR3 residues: CASSLGLAGAREQFF. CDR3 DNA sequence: TGCGCCAGCAGCTTGGGCCTAGCGGGGGCTAGGGAGCAGTTCTTC.

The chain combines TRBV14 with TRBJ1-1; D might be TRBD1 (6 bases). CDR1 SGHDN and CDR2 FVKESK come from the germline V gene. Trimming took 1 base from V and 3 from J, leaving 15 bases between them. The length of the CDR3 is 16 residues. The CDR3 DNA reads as TGTGCCAGCAGCCAAGGATTATACAGGGAGTACACTGAAGCTTTCTTT. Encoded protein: CASSQGLYREYTEAFF.

CDR3 nucleotides: TGTGCCAGTAGTCCCTCAGGGAATAGCAATCAGCCCCAGCATTTT. Amino acid sequence: CASSPSGNSNQPQHF. The chain is built from TRBV19 and TRBJ1-5, with a possible D match to TRBD1 (5 bases). Germline assignment: CDR1 LNHDA and CDR2 SQIVND (reference sequence). The CDR3 is 15 residues long. The ends were cut back, 5 bases at V and 0 bases at J, with 11 bases in the middle.

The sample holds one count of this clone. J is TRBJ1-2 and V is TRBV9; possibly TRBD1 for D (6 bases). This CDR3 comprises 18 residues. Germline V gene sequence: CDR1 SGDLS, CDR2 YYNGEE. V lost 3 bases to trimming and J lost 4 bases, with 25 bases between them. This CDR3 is CASSGRSEAGEGGYGYTF. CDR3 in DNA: TGTGCCAGCAGCGGGAGGTCAGAGGCAGGGGAGGGTGGCTATGGCTACACCTTC.

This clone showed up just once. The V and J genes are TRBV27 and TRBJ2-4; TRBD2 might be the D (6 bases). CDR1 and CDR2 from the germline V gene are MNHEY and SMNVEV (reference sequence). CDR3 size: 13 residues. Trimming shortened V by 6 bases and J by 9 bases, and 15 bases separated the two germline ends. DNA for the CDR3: TGTGCCAGCAGGACGCTCGGGGGATTCATTCAGTACTTC. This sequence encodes CASRTLGGFIQYF.

The CDR3 sequence: CASRLAGTGLETQYF. The CDR3, as DNA: TGTGCCAGTAGGCTGGCTGGGACAGGGTTAGAGACCCAGTACTTC. The chain has TRBV19 and TRBJ2-5; 9 bases agree with TRBD1. The CDR3 sequence is 15 residues long. V dropped 6 bases and J dropped 4; count of bases not matched to a gene: 9. Germline V gene lookup returns CDR1 LNHDA and CDR2 SQIVND (reference sequence).

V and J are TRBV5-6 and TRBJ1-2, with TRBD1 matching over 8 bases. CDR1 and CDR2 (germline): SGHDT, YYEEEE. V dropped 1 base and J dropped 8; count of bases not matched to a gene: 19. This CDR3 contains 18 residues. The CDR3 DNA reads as TGTGCCAGCAGCTTGCTCCGGGACAGGTTTTTTTCGCACCGGGGCTACACCTTC. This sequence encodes CASSLLRDRFFSHRGYTF.

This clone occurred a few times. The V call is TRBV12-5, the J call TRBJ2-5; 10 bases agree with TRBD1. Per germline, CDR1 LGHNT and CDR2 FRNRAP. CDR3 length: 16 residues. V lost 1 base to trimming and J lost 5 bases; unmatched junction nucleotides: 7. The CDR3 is CASGLGTRDRGETQYF. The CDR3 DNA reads TGTGCTAGTGGTTTGGGAACTAGGGACAGGGGTGAGACCCAGTACTTC.

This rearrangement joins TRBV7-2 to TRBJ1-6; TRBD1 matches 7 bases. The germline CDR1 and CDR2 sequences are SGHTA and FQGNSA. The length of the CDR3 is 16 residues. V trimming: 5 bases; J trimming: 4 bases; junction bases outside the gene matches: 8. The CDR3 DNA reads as TGTGCCAGCAGCCCTACGGCCAGGGGGTATAATTCACCCCTCCACTTT. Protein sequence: CASSPTARGYNSPLHF. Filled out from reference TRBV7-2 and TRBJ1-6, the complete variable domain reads GAGVSQSPSNKVTEKGKDVELRCDPISGHTALYWYRQSLGQGLEFLIYFQGNSAPDKSGLPSDRFSAERTGGSVSTLTIQRTQQEDSAVYLCASSPTARGYNSPLHFGNGTRLTVT.

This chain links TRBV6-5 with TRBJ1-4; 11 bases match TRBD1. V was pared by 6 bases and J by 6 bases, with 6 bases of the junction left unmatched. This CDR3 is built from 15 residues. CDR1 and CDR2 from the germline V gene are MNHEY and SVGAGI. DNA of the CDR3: TGTGCCAGCAGGGATCCGGGACAGGGGGATGAAAAACTGTTTTTT. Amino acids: CASRDPGQGDEKLFF.

This CDR3 reads CASSPFNEQFF. In nucleotides, the CDR3 is TGTGCCAGCAGCCCCTTTAATGAGCAGTTCTTC. The rearrangement uses TRBV6-5 and TRBJ2-1; D gene ambiguous. V was pared by 6 bases and J by 7 bases, with 7 bases between. The CDR3 contains 11 residues. The germline gives CDR1 MNHEY, CDR2 SVGAGI.

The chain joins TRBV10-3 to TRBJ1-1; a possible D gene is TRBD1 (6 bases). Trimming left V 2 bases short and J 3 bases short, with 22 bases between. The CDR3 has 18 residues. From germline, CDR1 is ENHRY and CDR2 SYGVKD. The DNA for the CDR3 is TGTGCCATCAGTGAGGAGGGGGGGAATAGATATCTGGACACTGAAGCTTTCTTT. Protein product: CAISEEGGNRYLDTEAFF.

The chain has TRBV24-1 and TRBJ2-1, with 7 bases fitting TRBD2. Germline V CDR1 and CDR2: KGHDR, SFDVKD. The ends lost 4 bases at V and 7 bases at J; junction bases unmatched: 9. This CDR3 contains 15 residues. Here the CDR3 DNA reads TGTGCCACCAGTGAATCCAGACTGGGGGGGAATGAGCAGTTCTTC. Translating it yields CATSESRLGGNEQFF.